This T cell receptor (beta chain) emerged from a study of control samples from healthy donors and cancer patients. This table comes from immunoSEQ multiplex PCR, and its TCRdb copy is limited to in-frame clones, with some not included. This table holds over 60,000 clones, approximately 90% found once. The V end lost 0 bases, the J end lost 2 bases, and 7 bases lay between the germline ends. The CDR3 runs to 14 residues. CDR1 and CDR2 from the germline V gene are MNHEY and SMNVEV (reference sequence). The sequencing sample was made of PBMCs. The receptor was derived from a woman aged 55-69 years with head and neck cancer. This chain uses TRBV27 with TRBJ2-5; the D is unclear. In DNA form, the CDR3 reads TGTGCCAGCAGTTTATCGCTGGGGCAAGAGACCCAGTACTTC. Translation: CASSLSLGQETQYF.